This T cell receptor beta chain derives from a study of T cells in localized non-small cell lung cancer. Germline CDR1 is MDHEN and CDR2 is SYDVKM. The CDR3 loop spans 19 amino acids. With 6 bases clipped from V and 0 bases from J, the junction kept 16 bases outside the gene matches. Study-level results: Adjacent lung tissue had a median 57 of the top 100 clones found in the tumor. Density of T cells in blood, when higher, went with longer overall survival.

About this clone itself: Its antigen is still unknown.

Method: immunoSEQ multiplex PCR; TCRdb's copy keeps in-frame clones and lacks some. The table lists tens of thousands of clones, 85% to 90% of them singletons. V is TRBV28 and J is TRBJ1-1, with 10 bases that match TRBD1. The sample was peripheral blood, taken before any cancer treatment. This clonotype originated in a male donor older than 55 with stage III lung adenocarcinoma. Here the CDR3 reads CASSNRQGALSILNTEAFF. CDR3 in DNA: TGTGCCAGCAGCAATAGACAGGGGGCTTTATCGATTCTGAACACTGAAGCTTTCTTT.